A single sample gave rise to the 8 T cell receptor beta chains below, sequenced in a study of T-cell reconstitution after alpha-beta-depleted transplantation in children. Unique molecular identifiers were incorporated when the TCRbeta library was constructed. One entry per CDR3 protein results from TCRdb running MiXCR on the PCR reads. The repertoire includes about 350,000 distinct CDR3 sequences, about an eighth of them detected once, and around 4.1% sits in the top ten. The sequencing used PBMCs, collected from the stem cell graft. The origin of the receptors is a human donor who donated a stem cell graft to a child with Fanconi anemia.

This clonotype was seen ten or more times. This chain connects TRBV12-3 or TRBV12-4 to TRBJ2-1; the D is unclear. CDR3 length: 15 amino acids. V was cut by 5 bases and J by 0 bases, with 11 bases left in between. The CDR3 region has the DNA TGTGCCAGCAGTCCGGTGCAAAGCTCCTACAATGAGCAGTTCTTC. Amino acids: CASSPVQSSYNEQFF.

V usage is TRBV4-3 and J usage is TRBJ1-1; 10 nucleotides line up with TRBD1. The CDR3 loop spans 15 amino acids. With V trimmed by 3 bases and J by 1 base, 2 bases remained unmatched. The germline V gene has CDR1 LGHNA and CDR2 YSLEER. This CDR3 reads CASSQRQGANTEAFF. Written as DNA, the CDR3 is TGCGCCAGCAGCCAGCGACAGGGGGCGAACACTGAAGCTTTCTTT.

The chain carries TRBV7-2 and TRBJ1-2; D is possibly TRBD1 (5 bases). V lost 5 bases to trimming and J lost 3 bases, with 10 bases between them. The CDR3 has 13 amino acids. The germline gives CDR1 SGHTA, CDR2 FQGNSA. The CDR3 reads CASSRRVDYGYTF. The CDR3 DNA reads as TGTGCCAGCAGCCGCAGGGTTGACTATGGCTACACCTTC.

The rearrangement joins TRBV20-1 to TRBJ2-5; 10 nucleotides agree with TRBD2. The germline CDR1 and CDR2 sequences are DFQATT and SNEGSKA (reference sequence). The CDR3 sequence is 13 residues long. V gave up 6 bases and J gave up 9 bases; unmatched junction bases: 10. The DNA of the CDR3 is TGCAGTGCCGCGCCACTAGCGGGGATGGCCCAGTACTTC. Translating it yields CSAAPLAGMAQYF.

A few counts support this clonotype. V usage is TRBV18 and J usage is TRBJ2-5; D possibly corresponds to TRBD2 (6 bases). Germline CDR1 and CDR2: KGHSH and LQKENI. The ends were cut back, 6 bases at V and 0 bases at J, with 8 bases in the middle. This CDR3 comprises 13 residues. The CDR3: CASSGGNQETQYF. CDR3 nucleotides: TGTGCCAGCTCTGGCGGGAACCAAGAGACCCAGTACTTC.

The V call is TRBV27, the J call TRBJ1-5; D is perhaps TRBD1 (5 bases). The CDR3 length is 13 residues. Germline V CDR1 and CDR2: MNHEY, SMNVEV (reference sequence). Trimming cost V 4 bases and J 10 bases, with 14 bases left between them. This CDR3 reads CASSSGGIKPQHF. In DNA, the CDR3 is TGTGCCAGCAGTTCTGGGGGGATCAAACCCCAGCATTTT.

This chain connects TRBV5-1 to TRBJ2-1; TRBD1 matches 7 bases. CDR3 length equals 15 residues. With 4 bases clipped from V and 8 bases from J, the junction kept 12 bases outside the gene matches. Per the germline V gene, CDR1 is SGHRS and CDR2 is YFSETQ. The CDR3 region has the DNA TGCGCCAGCAGCCTAGGACAGGCAGGAGGATATGAGCAGTTCTTC. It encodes CASSLGQAGGYEQFF.

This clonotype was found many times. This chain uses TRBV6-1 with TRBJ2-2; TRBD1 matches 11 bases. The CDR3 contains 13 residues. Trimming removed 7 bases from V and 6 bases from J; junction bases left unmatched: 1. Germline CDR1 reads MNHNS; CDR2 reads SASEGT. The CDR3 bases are TGTGCCAGCATGGGACAGGGGGCCGGGGAGCTGTTTTTT. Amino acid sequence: CASMGQGAGELFF.